These 13 T cell receptor beta chains were sequenced from one sample in a study of cytomegalovirus exposure and HLA in healthy donors. Researchers ran the PCR with 60 Vbeta and 13 Jbeta primers. Assay: immunoSEQ multiplex PCR; the TCRdb copy retains only in-frame clones and omits some. Of 150,000 to 200,000 clones listed, approximately 67% were seen once; the top ten hold about 3.2%. The sequencing sample was made of PBMCs. Receptor source: a middle-aged man in good health and CMV-seronegative.

This sequence joins TRBV28 and TRBJ2-1; D is uncertain. The length of the CDR3 is 16 residues. CDR1 and CDR2 (germline): MDHEN, SYDVKM. V was cut by 2 bases and J by 0 bases, with 11 bases left in between. The CDR3 DNA sequence: TGTGCCAGCAGTTTAGCCAGACTCACCTCCTACAATGAGCAGTTCTTC. Translation: CASSLARLTSYNEQFF.

This clone was detected a few times. The sample contains more than one DNA sequence encoding this CDR3. The rearrangement uses TRBV6-4 and TRBJ1-1, with 8 bases that match TRBD1. The CDR3 is 14 amino acids. The germline V gene has CDR1 MRHNA and CDR2 SNTAGT. Trimming took 2 bases from V and 5 from J; bases not matched to a gene: 4. This chain's CDR3 is CASSDTDRGTEAFF. The CDR3 DNA sequence: TGTGCCAGCAGTGACACCGACAGGGGTACTGAAGCTTTCTTT.

V usage is TRBV18 and J usage is TRBJ2-7, with D possibly matching TRBD1 (5 bases). Germline V gene sequence: CDR1 KGHSH, CDR2 LQKENI. The CDR3 runs to 17 residues. V gave up 3 bases and J gave up 3 bases, with 21 bases separating them. The DNA of the CDR3 is TGTGCCAGCTCACCTACTCAATCGGACACCTACCACTACGAGCAGTACTTC. It encodes CASSPTQSDTYHYEQYF.

The chain employs TRBV7-6 and TRBJ2-3, with no clear D. This CDR3 is built from 14 residues. Trimming pared 5 bases from V and 0 bases from J, leaving 9 bases between. CDR1 is SGHVS, CDR2 FNYEAQ, per germline. CDR3 nucleotides: TGTGCCAGCAGCCCGTTAACTAGCACAGATACGCAGTATTTT. It codes for CASSPLTSTDTQYF. Full variable domain (outside the CDR3, taken from reference TRBV7-6 and TRBJ2-3): GAGVSQSPRYKVTKRGQDVALRCDPISGHVSLYWYRQALGQGPEFLTYFNYEAQQDKSGLPNDRFSAERPEGSISTLTIQRTEQRDSAMYRCASSPLTSTDTQYFGPGTRLTVL.

This chain joins TRBV27 and TRBJ1-2; no reliable D call. In germline, CDR1 is MNHEY, CDR2 SMNVEV (reference sequence). V shed 3 bases and J shed 5 bases, with 13 bases lying between them. The CDR3 sequence is 14 residues long. The CDR3 DNA is TGTGCCAGCAGTTTGCGGCAGACTACATATGGCTACACCTTC. Its protein product is CASSLRQTTYGYTF.

The chain recombines TRBV7-2 with TRBJ2-7; the match to TRBD2 covers 10 bases. This CDR3 spans 15 amino acids. Germline V gene data show CDR1 as SGHTA and CDR2 as FQGNSA. J lost 6 bases, V lost 2 bases, and 7 bases had no gene match. The CDR3 region is CASSLLAGVVSEQYF. DNA of the CDR3: TGTGCCAGCAGCTTACTAGCGGGGGTCGTGAGCGAGCAGTACTTC.

This sequence joins TRBV11-2 and TRBJ2-5; D is perhaps TRBD2 (6 bases). This CDR3 has 14 residues. CDR1 is SGHAT, CDR2 FQNNGV, per germline. V was shortened by 8 bases and J by 2 bases, with 15 bases between the two germline ends. CDR3 coding DNA: TGTGCCAGCCGTCGTTGGGGGGATCAAGAGACCCAGTACTTC. This encodes CASRRWGDQETQYF.

The chain combines TRBV2 with TRBJ1-5; tentative D call: TRBD1 (6 bases). V lost 6 bases to trimming and J lost 9 bases, with 21 bases between them. The CDR3 contains 15 residues. Germline CDR1 SNHLY, CDR2 FYNNEI. CDR3 coding DNA: TGTGCCAGCAGCGCTAGGGACACCCAAAGAGGGCCCCAGCATTTT. Protein sequence: CASSARDTQRGPQHF.

This clone was seen only a few times. The genes are TRBV7-9 and TRBJ2-1; 7 nucleotides line up with TRBD1. This CDR3 contains 16 residues. Germline CDR1 is SEHNR and CDR2 is FQNEAQ (reference sequence). Unmatched junction bases numbered 9, after V lost 4 bases and J lost 3 bases. The CDR3, as DNA: TGTGCCAGCAGCTCCCAGGGGGACGTAGGCTACAATGAGCAGTTCTTC. This gives the protein CASSSQGDVGYNEQFF.

This CDR3 is CASSMYGRGTASYEQYF. CDR3 bases: TGTGCCAGTAGTATGTATGGGAGGGGCACCGCCTCCTACGAGCAGTACTTC. The chain recombines TRBV19 with TRBJ2-7, with 7 bases lining up with TRBD2. Germline lookup yields CDR1 LNHDA and CDR2 SQIVND (reference sequence). Trimming cost V 3 bases and J 0 bases; bases outside gene matches: 11. The CDR3 contains 17 residues.

This sequence joins TRBV25-1 and TRBJ2-5, with TRBD2 matching 8 bases. The CDR3 consists of 13 residues. V lost 6 bases to trimming and J lost 4 bases; unmatched junction nucleotides: 4. Germline CDR1 MGHDK, CDR2 SYGVNS. CDR3 amino acids: CASSGTSRETQYF. The CDR3 DNA reads TGTGCCAGCAGCGGGACTAGTCGAGAGACCCAGTACTTC.

The rearrangement links TRBV11-3 to TRBJ2-3; maybe TRBD2 (5 bases). The CDR3 has 15 residues. The V end was cut by 5 bases, the J end by 5 bases, with 17 bases between. CDR1 is SGHNT, CDR2 YENEEA, per germline. CDR3 sequence (DNA): TGTGCCAGCAGCCTGACCTCGGCGGCGGGAGATACGCAGTATTTT. This codes for CASSLTSAAGDTQYF.

The rearrangement uses TRBV6-6 and TRBJ1-1; weak D call: TRBD1 (6 bases). Germline V CDR1 and CDR2: MNHNY, SVGAGI (reference sequence). V was clipped by 7 bases and J by 7 bases, with 16 bases between them. This CDR3 comprises 13 residues. The CDR3 loop is CASTAGAGSEAFF. The CDR3, as DNA: TGTGCCAGCACCGCGGGGGCAGGGAGTGAAGCTTTCTTT.